The entry below describes one T cell receptor (beta chain). The data belong to a study of blood T cell repertoires in COVID-19. Study at large: The United States, Italy and Spain provided the acute and convalescent COVID-19 samples. PBMCs, B-cell-depleted T cells, or T cells were the source of the cDNA or gDNA that made up the material.

In the original analysis: Researchers report that nucleated cell counts were estimated from reference gene primer amplification. Data came from immunoSEQ multiplex PCR; TCRdb stores just in-frame clones and leaves some out. Clone size and V and J calls were adopted from that table, with D and trimming inferred from the DNA. The sample carries 410,000 or so clones, roughly 89% recorded once. This CDR3 region has 19 residues. Trimming removed 2 bases at V and 0 bases at J, with 22 bases between. Germline-derived CDR1 and CDR2 are SGHTA and FQGNSA. The sequence came from a woman in her twenties or thirties with active or convalescent COVID-19. Sequenced input: peripheral blood. This rearrangement joins TRBV7-2 to TRBJ1-1; tentative D call: TRBD1 (6 bases). The CDR3 loop is CASSLLQPGTRVMNTEAFF. The CDR3 bases are TGTGCCAGCAGCTTATTGCAACCCGGGACAAGGGTTATGAACACTGAAGCTTTCTTT.